These 24 T cell receptor beta chains share one sample of origin, sequenced in a study of T cell repertoires in cytomegalovirus infection. TCRdb reanalysed the reads using MiXCR and keeps one entry per CDR3 protein. This sample yields fewer than 200,000 distinct CDR3 sequences, of which less than 25% are seen a single time; around a quarter belongs to the top ten. The antigens of these receptors remain unknown. The sequencing used CD8+ T cells from cultured PBMCs, collected from culture after CMV antigen stimulation. Every receptor here comes from a human donor in good health (CMV status not recorded). Some clones in this sample may be carry-over from other donors' samples.

This clonotype was detected only a few times. CDR3 sequence reads: CASSFGQLLLNSPLHF. The CDR3 coding sequence is TGTGCCAGCAGTTTCGGACAGCTGCTTTTGAATTCACCCCTCCACTTT. The chain carries TRBV6-2 or TRBV6-3 and TRBJ1-6; possible D gene TRBD1, 6 bases. V was cut by 4 bases and J by 7 bases, with 17 bases left in between. The CDR3 is made up of 16 amino acids. Germline loops: CDR1 MNHEY, CDR2 SVGEGT.

This clonotype occurred a few times. The chain couples TRBV7-2 to TRBJ2-5; no clear D gene. V was pared by 0 bases and J by 2 bases, with 7 bases between. From germline, CDR1 is SGHTA and CDR2 FQGNSA. The CDR3 totals 14 residues. The CDR3 bases are TGTGCCAGCAGCTTAGCGCCCGGACAAGAGACCCAGTACTTC. Protein product: CASSLAPGQETQYF.

This clonotype was counted a few times. The gene calls are TRBV11-2 and TRBJ1-6; no definite D call. The CDR3 runs 15 residues. CDR1 SGHAT and CDR2 FQNNGV come from the germline V gene. Trimming took 0 bases from V and 6 from J, leaving 9 bases between them. CDR3 in amino acids: CASSLEMAPNSPLHF. In nucleotides, the CDR3 is TGTGCCAGCAGCTTAGAAATGGCCCCTAATTCACCCCTCCACTTT.

In its sample, this clonotype was seen a few times. One end of the junction does not line up with germline, which may come from a read error. The V call is TRBV7-2, the J call TRBJ1-2; D is possibly TRBD1 (5 bases). Germline V gives CDR1 SGHTA, CDR2 FQGNSA. The CDR3 is made up of 15 amino acids. The CDR3: CASSSPGQGTYRYTF. The CDR3 DNA reads TGTGCCAGCAGCTCCCCCGGGCAGGGTACCTATCGCTACACCTTC.

The rearrangement links TRBV6-1 to TRBJ1-5; D unresolved. The CDR3 is made up of 13 amino acids. V was cut by 0 bases and J by 6 bases, with 6 bases left in between. The V gene's germline CDR1 is MNHNS and CDR2 SASEGT. This CDR3 reads CASSEARTQPQHF. CDR3 nucleotides: TGTGCCAGCAGTGAAGCGAGGACTCAGCCCCAGCATTTT.

This sequence joins TRBV7-4 and TRBJ1-1; D not resolved. CDR3 length: 16 residues. V was clipped by 1 base and J by 4 bases, with 16 bases between them. Germline assignment: CDR1 SGHVT and CDR2 SQSDAQ. CDR3 coding DNA: TGTGCCAGCAGCTTAGGTCCTTCTAACCGGGCCACTGAAGCTTTCTTT. Translating gives CASSLGPSNRATEAFF. The complete variable domain, with remaining parts taken from reference TRBV7-4 and TRBJ1-1, reads GAGVSQSPRYKVAKRGRDVALRCDSISGHVTLYWYRQTLGQGSEVLTYSQSDAQRDKSGRPSGRFSAERPERSVSTLKIQRTEQGDSAVYLCASSLGPSNRATEAFFGQGTRLTVV.

This clonotype was seen only a few times. This chain connects TRBV11-2 to TRBJ2-2; a possible D gene is TRBD1 (6 bases). The V gene's germline CDR1 is SGHAT and CDR2 FQNNGV. The V end was cut by 4 bases, the J end by 4 bases, with 16 bases between. The CDR3 is 16 residues long. Here the CDR3 reads CASSWAGVEGTGELFF. The CDR3 bases are TGTGCCAGCAGCTGGGCAGGGGTTGAGGGCACCGGGGAGCTGTTTTTT.

The chain combines TRBV20-1 with TRBJ2-5, with unresolved D. CDR1 is DFQATT and CDR2 is SNEGSKA in the germline V gene (reference sequence). V lost 0 bases and J 5 bases, leaving 10 bases between the germline ends. The CDR3 length is 13 residues. This CDR3 reads CSARDIGVETQYF. CDR3 nucleotide sequence: TGCAGTGCTAGAGATATAGGAGTCGAGACCCAGTACTTC.

This clonotype was detected only a few times. This chain joins TRBV19 and TRBJ2-1; 10 nucleotides align to TRBD2. Germline CDR1 LNHDA, CDR2 SQIVND (reference sequence). The CDR3 is 15 residues long. J was trimmed by 3 bases and V by 7 bases; bases with no gene match: 6. CDR3 in amino acids: CASTRSSGGYNEQFF. Written as DNA, the CDR3 is TGTGCCAGTACTAGGTCTAGCGGGGGCTACAATGAGCAGTTCTTC.

The V call is TRBV7-9, the J call TRBJ1-4; TRBD1 matches at 7 bases. The CDR3 is 17 amino acids. Unmatched junction bases numbered 15, after V lost 5 bases and J lost 6 bases. Looked up from germline, CDR1 is SEHNR and CDR2 is FQNEAQ (reference sequence). CDR3 sequence reads: CASSHDLDRAGDEKLFF. The CDR3 coding sequence is TGTGCCAGCAGCCACGATTTAGACAGGGCGGGTGATGAAAAACTGTTTTTT.

The chain combines TRBV6-1 with TRBJ2-1; 9 bases map to TRBD2. The length of the CDR3 is 21 residues. Trimming took 2 bases from V and 2 from J; bases not matched to a gene: 19. The V gene's germline CDR1 is MNHNS and CDR2 SASEGT. The CDR3 here is CASSERAPGAGGLGPYNEQFF. The CDR3 region has the DNA TGTGCCAGCAGTGAAAGGGCTCCAGGAGCGGGGGGCCTTGGGCCCTACAATGAGCAGTTCTTC.

This clonotype has just one count. The chain links TRBV19 to TRBJ2-1; 9 bases fit TRBD1. CDR1 and CDR2 from the germline V gene are LNHDA and SQIVND (reference sequence). The CDR3 covers 13 residues. V gave up 8 bases and J gave up 7 bases; unmatched junction bases: 6. The DNA of the CDR3 is TGTGCCAGTGGCTGGACAGGGGCGAATGAGCAGTTCTTC. Residues: CASGWTGANEQFF. The whole variable domain, remainder taken from reference TRBV19 and TRBJ2-1, is DGGITQSPKYLFRKEGQNVTLSCEQNLNHDAMYWYRQDPGQGLRLIYYSQIVNDFQKGDIAEGYSVSREKKESFPLTVTSAQKNPTAFYLCASGWTGANEQFFGPGTRLTVL.

The gene calls are TRBV4-1 and TRBJ1-1; D is ambiguous. The CDR3 totals 13 residues. V was cut by 0 bases and J by 1 base, with 3 bases left in between. CDR1 is MGHRA and CDR2 is YSYEKL in the germline V gene. CDR3 sequence reads: CASSQDTNTEAFF. The DNA of the CDR3 is TGCGCCAGCAGCCAAGATACGAACACTGAAGCTTTCTTT.

Only a few counts were recorded for this clonotype. The chain recombines TRBV20-1 with TRBJ2-7; weak D call: TRBD2 (5 bases). Looked up from germline, CDR1 is DFQATT and CDR2 is SNEGSKA (reference sequence). The CDR3 sequence is 14 residues long. Trimming stripped 1 base from V and 2 bases from J, with 12 bases between. CDR3 region: CSARVRAQTYEQYF. The CDR3, as DNA: TGCAGTGCTAGAGTGAGGGCACAAACCTACGAGCAGTACTTC.

V and J are TRBV7-6 and TRBJ2-6; unclear D gene. Germline CDR1 is SGHVS and CDR2 is FNYEAQ. With 5 bases removed from V and 0 bases from J, the gap between germline ends came to 8 bases. The length of the CDR3 is 15 residues. The CDR3 is CASSPRSSGANVLTF. CDR3 nucleotides: TGTGCCAGCAGCCCGAGGAGCTCTGGGGCCAACGTCCTGACTTTC.

The rearrangement uses TRBV7-9 and TRBJ1-1, with D uncertain. The CDR3 consists of 15 residues. Between the trimmed V and J ends, which lost 5 bases and 0 bases, there was a span of 13 bases. Germline assignment: CDR1 SEHNR and CDR2 FQNEAQ (reference sequence). As DNA, the CDR3 is TGTGCCAGCAGCCCGCCCGGACTAATGAACACTGAAGCTTTCTTT. Its translation is CASSPPGLMNTEAFF. Full variable domain (rest looked up from reference TRBV7-9 and TRBJ1-1): DTGVSQNPRHKITKRGQNVTFRCDPISEHNRLYWYRQTLGQGPEFLTYFQNEAQLEKSRLLSDRFSAERPKGSFSTLEIQRTEQGDSAMYLCASSPPGLMNTEAFFGQGTRLTVV.

The genes are TRBV4-1 and TRBJ2-7; tentative D call: TRBD1 (6 bases). Germline values: CDR1 MGHRA, CDR2 YSYEKL. This CDR3 comprises 15 residues. Trimming pared 0 bases from V and 3 bases from J, leaving 12 bases between. The CDR3 DNA reads TGCGCCAGCAGCCAAGAAGCAGGGGCATACTACGAGCAGTACTTC. Translated: CASSQEAGAYYEQYF.

The gene calls are TRBV19 and TRBJ2-7, with D possibly being TRBD1 (5 bases). This CDR3 spans 14 amino acids. Germline loops: CDR1 LNHDA, CDR2 SQIVND (reference sequence). Trimming removed 6 bases from V and 2 bases from J, with 14 bases in between. Written as DNA, the CDR3 is TGTGCCAGTAGCAACCTGGAACAGGCCTACGAGCAGTACTTC. Residues: CASSNLEQAYEQYF.

This chain uses TRBV6-1 with TRBJ2-2; D is tentatively TRBD1 or TRBD2 (5 bases each). From germline, CDR1 is MNHNS and CDR2 SASEGT. The CDR3 consists of 16 residues. Trimming took 2 bases from V and 3 from J, leaving 13 bases between them. CDR3 sequence (DNA): TGTGCCAGCAGTGAATGGGTAGGGGACCACACCGGGGAGCTGTTTTTT. This gives the protein CASSEWVGDHTGELFF.

This chain connects TRBV2 to TRBJ2-7; tentative D call: TRBD1 (6 bases). The CDR3 totals 15 residues. Trimming stripped 4 bases from V and 1 base from J, with 14 bases between. Germline CDR1 and CDR2: SNHLY and FYNNEI. In DNA, the CDR3 is TGTGCCAGCAGTGGGATAAGGGACACTTCCTACGAGCAGTACTTC. Translated: CASSGIRDTSYEQYF.

This clonotype was observed a few times. The V gene is TRBV5-6, the J gene TRBJ2-2; either TRBD1 or TRBD2 may supply D (5 bases each). This CDR3 is built from 15 residues. V lost 0 bases, J lost 3 bases, and 9 bases lay in between. Germline V gives CDR1 SGHDT, CDR2 YYEEEE. The CDR3 loop reads CASSLDLGDTGELFF. The CDR3 nucleotides read TGTGCCAGCAGCTTGGACTTGGGGGACACCGGGGAGCTGTTTTTT.

This clonotype was seen ten or more times. The chain joins TRBV7-9 to TRBJ2-7; 8 bases are shared with TRBD1. Germline V lookup: CDR1 SEHNR, CDR2 FQNEAQ (reference sequence). The CDR3 runs 14 residues. Unmatched junction bases numbered 4, after V lost 4 bases and J lost 2 bases. This CDR3 reads CASSSRDRTYEQYF. Here the CDR3 DNA reads TGTGCCAGCAGCTCCCGGGACAGGACCTACGAGCAGTACTTC.

This rearrangement joins TRBV7-2 to TRBJ2-3; 8 bases line up with TRBD1. Germline CDR1 and CDR2: SGHTA and FQGNSA. CDR3 length: 13 residues. Losses at the gene ends were 3 bases for V and 6 bases for J; bases not matched to a gene: 2. CDR3 in DNA: TGTGCCAGCAGCTTGGACAGGGTCGATACGCAGTATTTT. Amino acid sequence: CASSLDRVDTQYF.

This clonotype was counted between two and nine times. CDR3 sequence reads: CASSPTVSGANVLTF. The CDR3 bases are TGTGCCAGCAGCCCCACCGTCTCTGGGGCCAACGTCCTGACTTTC. This chain links TRBV7-6 with TRBJ2-6; D ambiguous. The CDR3 is 15 amino acids. With 5 bases removed from V and 0 bases from J, the gap between germline ends came to 8 bases. The germline V gene has CDR1 SGHVS and CDR2 FNYEAQ.